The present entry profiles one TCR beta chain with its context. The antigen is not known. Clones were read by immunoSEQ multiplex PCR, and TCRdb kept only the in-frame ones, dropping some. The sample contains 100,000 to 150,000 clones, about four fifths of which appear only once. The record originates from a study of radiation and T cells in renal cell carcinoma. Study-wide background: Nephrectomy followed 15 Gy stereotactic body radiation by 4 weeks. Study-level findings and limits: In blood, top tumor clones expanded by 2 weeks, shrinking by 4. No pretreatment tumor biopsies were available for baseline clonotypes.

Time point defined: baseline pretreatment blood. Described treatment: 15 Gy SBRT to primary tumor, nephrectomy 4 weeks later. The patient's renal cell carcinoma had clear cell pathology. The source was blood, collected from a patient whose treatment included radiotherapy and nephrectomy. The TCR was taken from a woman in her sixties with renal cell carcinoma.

The CDR3: CASSPGQGRGYGYTF. The DNA of the CDR3 is TGTGCCAGCTCACCAGGACAGGGAAGGGGCTATGGCTACACCTTC. V is TRBV18 and J is TRBJ1-2; TRBD1 matches 8 bases. Trimming took 2 bases from V and 4 from J; bases not matched to a gene: 6. From germline, CDR1 is KGHSH and CDR2 LQKENI. The CDR3 loop spans 15 amino acids.